This T cell receptor beta chain was retrieved from a study of cytomegalovirus exposure and HLA in healthy donors. Study-level points and caveats: Researchers counted 164 TCR beta chains as cytomegalovirus-associated. Researchers left out some V segments, among them TRBV6-2 and TRBV6-3, as indistinguishable. Reports showed the classifier diagnosing cytomegalovirus status with high specificity and sensitivity. Later analysis identified a missense DCLRE1C variant that was linked to TCR beta V- and J-gene trimming.

Trimming pared 2 bases from V and 2 bases from J, leaving 12 bases between. Germline loops: CDR1 MNHEY, CDR2 SVGAGI. The CDR3 length is 15 residues. Concerning this clone: Its antigen is currently unknown.

Use of 60 Vbeta and 13 Jbeta primers characterized the PCR. Sequencing used immunoSEQ multiplex PCR; TCRdb keeps in-frame clones, though not all of them. Its table lists about 77,000 clones. Sequences were obtained from PBMCs. This rearrangement joins TRBV6-5 to TRBJ1-2, with D perhaps matching TRBD1 (5 bases). This TCR derives from a man in his fifties in good health and CMV-seropositive. The CDR3: CASSYLQGLNYGYTF. Here the CDR3 DNA reads TGTGCCAGCAGTTACCTTCAGGGTTTGAACTATGGCTACACCTTC.